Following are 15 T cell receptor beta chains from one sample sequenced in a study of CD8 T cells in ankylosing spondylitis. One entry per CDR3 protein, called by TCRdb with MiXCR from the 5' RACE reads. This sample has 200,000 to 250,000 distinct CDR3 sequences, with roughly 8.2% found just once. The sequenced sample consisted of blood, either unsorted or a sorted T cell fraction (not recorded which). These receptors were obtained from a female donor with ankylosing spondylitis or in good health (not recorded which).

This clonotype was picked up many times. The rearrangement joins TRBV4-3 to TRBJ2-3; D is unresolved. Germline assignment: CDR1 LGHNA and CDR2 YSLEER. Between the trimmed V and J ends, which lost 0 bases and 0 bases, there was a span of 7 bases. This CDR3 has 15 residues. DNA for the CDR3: TGCGCCAGCAGCCAAGATTTAAGAAGCACAGATACGCAGTATTTT. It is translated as CASSQDLRSTDTQYF.

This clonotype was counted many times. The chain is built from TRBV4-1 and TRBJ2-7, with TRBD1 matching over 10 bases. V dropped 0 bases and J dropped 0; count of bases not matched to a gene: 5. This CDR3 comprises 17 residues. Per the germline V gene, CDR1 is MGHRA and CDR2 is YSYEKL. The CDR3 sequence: CASSQEGGTGVSYEQYF. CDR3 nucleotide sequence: TGCGCCAGCAGCCAAGAAGGAGGGACAGGGGTCTCCTACGAGCAGTACTTC.

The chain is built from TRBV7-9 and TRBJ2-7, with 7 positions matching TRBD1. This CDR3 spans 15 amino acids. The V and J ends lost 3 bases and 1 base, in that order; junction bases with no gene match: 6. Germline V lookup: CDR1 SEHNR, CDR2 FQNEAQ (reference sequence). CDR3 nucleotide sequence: TGTGCCAGCAGCTTGACAGGGATAAAGTCCTACGAGCAGTACTTC. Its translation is CASSLTGIKSYEQYF. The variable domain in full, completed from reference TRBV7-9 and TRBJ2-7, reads DTGVSQNPRHKITKRGQNVTFRCDPISEHNRLYWYRQTLGQGPEFLTYFQNEAQLEKSRLLSDRFSAERPKGSFSTLEIQRTEQGDSAMYLCASSLTGIKSYEQYFGPGTRLTVT.

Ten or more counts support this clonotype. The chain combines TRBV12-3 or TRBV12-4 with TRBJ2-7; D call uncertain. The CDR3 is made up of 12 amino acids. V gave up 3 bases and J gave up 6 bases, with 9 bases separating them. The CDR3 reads CASSLGYLEQYF. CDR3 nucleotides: TGTGCCAGCAGTTTGGGGTACCTCGAGCAGTACTTC.

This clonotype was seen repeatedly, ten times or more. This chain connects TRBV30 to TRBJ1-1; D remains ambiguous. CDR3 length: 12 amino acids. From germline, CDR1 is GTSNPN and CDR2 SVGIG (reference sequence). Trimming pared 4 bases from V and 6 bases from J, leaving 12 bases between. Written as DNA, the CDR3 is TGTGCCTGGAACATCAACGGTCCTGAAGCTTTCTTT. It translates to CAWNINGPEAFF.

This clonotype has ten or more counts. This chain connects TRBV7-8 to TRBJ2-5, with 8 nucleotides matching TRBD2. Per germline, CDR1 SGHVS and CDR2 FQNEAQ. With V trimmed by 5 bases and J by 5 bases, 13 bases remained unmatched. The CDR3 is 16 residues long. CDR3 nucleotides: TGTGCCAGCAGCCCGGGACTAGTTGATTTGGGGGAGACCCAGTACTTC. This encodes CASSPGLVDLGETQYF.

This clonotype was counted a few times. CDR3 coding DNA: TGCAGTGCTAGTCGCGCGGGACGGAACATTCAGTACTTC. This codes for CSASRAGRNIQYF. This sequence joins TRBV20-1 and TRBJ2-4; a weak D match, TRBD2 (6 bases). CDR3 size: 13 residues. Trimming stripped 3 bases from V and 7 bases from J, with 13 bases between. The germline CDR1 and CDR2 sequences are DFQATT and SNEGSKA (reference sequence).

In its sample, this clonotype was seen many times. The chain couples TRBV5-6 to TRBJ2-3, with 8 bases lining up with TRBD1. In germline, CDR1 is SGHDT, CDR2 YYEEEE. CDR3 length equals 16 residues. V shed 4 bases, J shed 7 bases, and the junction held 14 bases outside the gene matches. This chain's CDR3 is CASSQPTGVIVNTQYF. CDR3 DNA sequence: TGTGCCAGCAGCCAACCGACAGGGGTTATTGTAAATACGCAGTATTTT.

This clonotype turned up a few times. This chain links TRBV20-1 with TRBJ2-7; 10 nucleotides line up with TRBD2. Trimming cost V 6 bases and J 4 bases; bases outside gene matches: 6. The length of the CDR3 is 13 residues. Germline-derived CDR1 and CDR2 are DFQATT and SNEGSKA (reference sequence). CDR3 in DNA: TGCAGTGCGGGACCTAGCGGGAGTTACGAGCAGTACTTC. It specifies CSAGPSGSYEQYF.

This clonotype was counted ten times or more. CDR3 sequence reads: CASSEPDSQETQYF. The CDR3 nucleotides read TGTGCCAGCAGTGAACCCGACAGCCAAGAGACCCAGTACTTC. The chain joins TRBV25-1 to TRBJ2-5; TRBD1 might be the D (5 bases). Germline V gene data show CDR1 as MGHDK and CDR2 as SYGVNS. The CDR3 has 14 residues. Trimming left V 2 bases short and J 1 base short, with 8 bases between.

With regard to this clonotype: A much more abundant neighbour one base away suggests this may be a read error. The CDR3 bases are TGCAGTGCTGGTGACGACTATGGCTACACCTTC. It translates to CSAGDDYGYTF. The chain recombines TRBV20-1 with TRBJ1-2; D unclear. Trimming left V 5 bases short and J 3 bases short, with 7 bases between. Per the germline V gene, CDR1 is DFQATT and CDR2 is SNEGSKA (reference sequence). The CDR3 covers 11 residues.

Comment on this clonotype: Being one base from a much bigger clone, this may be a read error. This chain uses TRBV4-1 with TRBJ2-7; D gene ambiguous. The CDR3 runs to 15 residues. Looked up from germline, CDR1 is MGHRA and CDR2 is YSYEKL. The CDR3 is CASGQALGLSYEQYF. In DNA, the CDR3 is TGCGCCAGCGGCCAAGCGTTAGGGTTATCCTACGAGCAGTACTTC.

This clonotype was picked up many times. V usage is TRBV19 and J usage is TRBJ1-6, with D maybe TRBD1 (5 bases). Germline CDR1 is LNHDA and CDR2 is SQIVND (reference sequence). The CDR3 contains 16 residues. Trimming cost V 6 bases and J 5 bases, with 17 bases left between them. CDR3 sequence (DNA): TGTGCCAGTAGATCCTCTCGGGACGGCAATAATTCACCCCTCCACTTT. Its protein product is CASRSSRDGNNSPLHF.

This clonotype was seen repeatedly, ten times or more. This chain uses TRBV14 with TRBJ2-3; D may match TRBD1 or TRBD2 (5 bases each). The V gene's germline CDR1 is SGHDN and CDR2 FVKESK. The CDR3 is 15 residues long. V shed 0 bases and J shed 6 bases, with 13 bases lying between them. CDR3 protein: CASSQDVRWGDTQYF. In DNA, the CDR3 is TGTGCCAGCAGCCAAGATGTGCGGTGGGGGGATACGCAGTATTTT.

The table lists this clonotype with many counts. Here the CDR3 DNA reads TGTGCCAGCAGTCCTATAGGACAAGCATTTTCCTACAATGAGCAGTTCTTC. Translation gives CASSPIGQAFSYNEQFF. The chain is built from TRBV12-3 or TRBV12-4 and TRBJ2-1, with D perhaps TRBD1 (5 bases). The CDR3 covers 17 residues. V lost 5 bases and J lost 1, with 18 bases in between.